The sequence of this TCR beta chain was determined in a study of cytomegalovirus exposure and HLA in healthy donors. Study results and caveats: Cytomegalovirus status was reportedly diagnosed by the classifier with high sensitivity and specificity. Researchers reported in a later analysis that a missense DCLRE1C variant was tied to TCR beta V- and J-gene trimming. An apparent linkage of common viral pathogens to several of the most significant clusters emerged in a later analysis. The number of N-insertions in an Asian-associated ancestry cluster was reportedly below the approximately 690-donor mean in a later analysis.

The primer mix had 60 Vbeta and 13 Jbeta primers. Only in-frame clones appear in the TCRdb table, and some are missing; sequencing was by immunoSEQ multiplex PCR. The sample carries roughly 73,000 clones, about four fifths recorded once. V shed 0 bases, J shed 0 bases, and the junction held 4 bases outside the gene matches. The CDR3 loop spans 16 amino acids. Germline V gene lookup returns CDR1 SGHRS and CDR2 YFSETQ. For this clone: Its antigen is not identified.

Sequencing was done on a sample of PBMCs. The chain combines TRBV5-1 with TRBJ2-7; 9 nucleotides agree with TRBD1. The sequence was collected from a man aged 35-49 years in good health and CMV-seronegative. Here the CDR3 DNA reads TGCGCCAGCAGCTTGGCCGGGACAGGGAGCTCCTACGAGCAGTACTTC. Translated, it gives CASSLAGTGSSYEQYF.